This TCR beta chain came from a study of blood T cell repertoires in COVID-19. Repertoires were generated with immunoSEQ multiplex PCR, while TCRdb's copy carries only in-frame clones and drops some. The table shows roughly 100,000 clones, with about four fifths occurring only once. This clone was counted only a few times. Per germline, CDR1 KGHDR and CDR2 SFDVKD. The CDR3 is 15 residues long. V lost 6 bases and J 1 base, leaving 14 bases between the germline ends. This sequence was found in a woman aged 60-75 years with acute or convalescent COVID-19. This chain joins TRBV24-1 and TRBJ2-5; D call uncertain. The source material was peripheral blood. CDR3 residues: CATSPRRALQETQYF. The CDR3 coding sequence is TGTGCCACCAGTCCCCGGAGAGCGCTCCAAGAGACCCAGTACTTC.